The 10 T cell receptor beta chains below come from one sample, sequenced in a study of T cells in pancreatic ductal adenocarcinoma. Assay: immunoSEQ multiplex PCR; the TCRdb copy retains only in-frame clones and omits some. The sample lists more than 15,000 clones, 88% seen once, with 0.94% in the top ten. No neoadjuvant therapy was given to the selected pancreatic ductal adenocarcinoma patients before their surgery. The sample comprised PBMCs. These receptors all come from a human donor with pancreatic ductal adenocarcinoma.

This sequence joins TRBV19 and TRBJ2-3, with 7 bases that match TRBD2. The V and J ends lost 2 bases and 3 bases, in that order; junction bases with no gene match: 14. Germline V gene lookup returns CDR1 LNHDA and CDR2 SQIVND (reference sequence). This CDR3 has 18 residues. This chain's CDR3 is CASSISLLGRGSTDTQYF. The CDR3 bases are TGTGCCAGTAGTATATCCCTTTTAGGGCGGGGGTCTACAGATACGCAGTATTTT.

J is TRBJ1-2 and V is TRBV6-5; D might be TRBD1 (5 bases). This CDR3 has 13 residues. Looked up from germline, CDR1 is MNHEY and CDR2 is SVGAGI. V lost 6 bases and J lost 3, with 11 bases in between. This chain's CDR3 is CASSPGHDYGYTF. CDR3 DNA sequence: TGTGCCAGCAGCCCTGGACACGACTATGGCTACACCTTC.

This chain uses TRBV30 with TRBJ2-7; 7 nucleotides match TRBD2. Germline loops: CDR1 GTSNPN, CDR2 SVGIG (reference sequence). The CDR3 spans 11 residues. CDR3: CGKERGYEQYF. CDR3 DNA: TGTGGGAAGGAGCGGGGCTACGAGCAGTACTTC.

V usage is TRBV28 and J usage is TRBJ1-5; 10 bases agree with TRBD1. From germline, CDR1 is MDHEN and CDR2 SYDVKM. This CDR3 is built from 15 residues. V trimming: 5 bases; J trimming: 5 bases; junction bases outside the gene matches: 6. In DNA, the CDR3 is TGTGCCAGCAGTACGATTGGACAGGGGGATCAGCCCCAGCATTTT. Its translation: CASSTIGQGDQPQHF.

This chain links TRBV19 with TRBJ2-1; TRBD1 matches 9 bases. The CDR3 is 16 residues long. Unmatched junction bases numbered 11, after V lost 5 bases and J lost 6 bases. Germline V gives CDR1 LNHDA, CDR2 SQIVND (reference sequence). The CDR3 DNA sequence: TGTGCCAGTAGTGGGACGACAGGGGGTATCCCCAATGAGCAGTTCTTC. Its translation: CASSGTTGGIPNEQFF.

The sample holds one count of this clone. This chain links TRBV6-1 with TRBJ2-1; TRBD2 agrees at 13 bases. The CDR3 runs 14 residues. Trimming at V came to 6 bases and at J to 10 bases, leaving 6 bases not matched to a gene. Per the germline V gene, CDR1 is MNHNS and CDR2 is SASEGT. The CDR3 bases are TGTGCCAGCAGACTAGCGGGGGGGCAGGAGGAGCAGTTCTTC. It encodes CASRLAGGQEEQFF.

This chain links TRBV27 with TRBJ2-3, with TRBD2 identical over 11 bases. Germline trimming cut 6 bases from V and 2 bases from J; bases unmatched to any gene: 7. Germline loops: CDR1 MNHEY, CDR2 SMNVEV (reference sequence). The CDR3 has 16 amino acids. The CDR3 sequence: CASSLGSGGVTDTQYF. In DNA, the CDR3 is TGTGCCAGCAGCTTGGGTAGCGGGGGGGTCACAGATACGCAGTATTTT.

This chain joins TRBV15 and TRBJ1-4; 7 bases agree with TRBD1. With 3 bases clipped from V and 5 bases from J, the junction kept 3 bases outside the gene matches. Germline V gene lookup returns CDR1 LNHNV and CDR2 YYDKDF (reference sequence). The CDR3 has 14 residues. CDR3 amino acids: CATSRGTVNEKLFF. The CDR3 DNA follows: TGTGCCACCAGCAGGGGGACAGTAAATGAAAAACTGTTTTTT.

The V gene is TRBV28, the J gene TRBJ1-1; D is perhaps TRBD1 (5 bases). V shed 3 bases and J shed 5 bases, with 13 bases lying between them. The CDR3 covers 14 residues. Germline V gene data show CDR1 as MDHEN and CDR2 as SYDVKM. The CDR3 nucleotides are TGTGCCAGCAGTTTCCCGGCAGGGCGAACTGAAGCTTTCTTT. It codes for CASSFPAGRTEAFF.

V gene TRBV5-1 combines with J gene TRBJ2-3; unclear D gene. The CDR3 spans 13 residues. Trimming took off 0 bases at V and 5 bases at J, with 7 bases between the two ends. Germline lookup yields CDR1 SGHRS and CDR2 YFSETQ. As DNA, the CDR3 is TGCGCCAGCAGCTTGGTGAGTTTAGATACGCAGTATTTT. It codes for CASSLVSLDTQYF. The full variable domain, rest sourced from reference TRBV5-1 and TRBJ2-3, is KAGVTQTPRYLIKTRGQQVTLSCSPISGHRSVSWYQQTPGQGLQFLFEYFSETQRNKGNFPGRFSGRQFSNSRSEMNVSTLELGDSALYLCASSLVSLDTQYFGPGTRLTVL.